One TCR beta chain is described in this entry. The data were obtained in a study of control samples from healthy donors and cancer patients. V dropped 3 bases and J dropped 4 bases, with 12 bases sitting between them. Germline CDR1 SGHAT, CDR2 FQNNGV. CDR3 size: 14 residues. TCRdb keeps only in-frame clones here, not all; method: immunoSEQ multiplex PCR. The sample has 45,000 to 60,000 clones, around 94% seen once. Sequencing used blood. The receptor was isolated from a man younger than 40 in good health. The chain carries TRBV11-2 and TRBJ1-1; maybe TRBD1 (5 bases). The CDR3, as DNA: TGTGCCAGCAGCTTCCAGGGAGGTGGCACTGAAGCTTTCTTT. Translating gives CASSFQGGGTEAFF.